This T cell receptor (beta chain) was documented in a study of cytomegalovirus exposure and HLA in healthy donors. For this clone: Its target is unknown.

V lost 4 bases and J lost 1, with 5 bases in between. The CDR3 is made up of 13 amino acids. Germline V gene data show CDR1 as SNHLY and CDR2 as FYNNEI. Overall study findings and caveats: Sequencing probably produced one cluster of sequence variants that were highly shared. Several of the most significant clusters appeared linked to common viral pathogens, based on a later analysis.

PCR amplification relied on 60 Vbeta primers (plus 13 Jbeta primers). Sequencing was performed with immunoSEQ multiplex PCR; in TCRdb, only in-frame clones are kept and a portion is missing. Here the sample table reports around 74,000 clones. Sequenced sample: PBMCs. This TCR came from a man between 50 and 59 years old in good health and CMV-seropositive. The V gene is TRBV2, the J gene TRBJ1-5; D is perhaps TRBD1 (5 bases). The CDR3 loop reads CASSGQSNQPQHF. For the CDR3, the DNA is TGTGCCAGCAGTGGACAGAGCAATCAGCCCCAGCATTTT.